This T cell receptor beta chain is drawn from a study of shared clonotypes between healthy human individuals. In the study overall: Per donor, CD8 memory used one plate, CD8 naive used two, CD4 memory used three and CD4 naive used three.

Germline-derived CDR1 and CDR2 are MNHEY and SVGAGI. V gave up 1 base and J gave up 3 bases, with 12 bases separating them. This CDR3 has 15 residues. About this clone: Its target is unknown.

The study, taken as a whole, reports: Sampling covered blood only; tissue repertoires likely differ. Among non-shared clonotypes, generation probabilities were lower than among those shared by all four donors.

Sequencing was performed with immunoSEQ multiplex PCR; in TCRdb, only in-frame clones are kept and a portion is missing. The sample carries over a million clones, 75% to 85% recorded once. The clonotype was recovered from a man aged 18 to 30 in good health. Some clones in this sample may be carry-over from other donors' samples. The sample taken for sequencing was memory CD4+ T cells from PBMCs. Subset indicated: CD45RA-negative fraction. The V call is TRBV6-5, the J call TRBJ2-5; D might be TRBD1 (6 bases). CDR3 region: CASSYLGAGKETQYF. The CDR3 DNA is TGTGCCAGCAGTTACTTGGGGGCTGGCAAAGAGACCCAGTACTTC.